What follows are 28 T cell receptor beta chains derived from one specimen sequenced in a study of cytomegalovirus exposure and HLA in healthy donors. 60 Vbeta and 13 Jbeta primers were used in PCR. The protocol was immunoSEQ multiplex PCR, while the TCRdb copy is restricted to in-frame clones and leaves out a portion. The table includes over 150,000 clones, approximately 82% detected once. Input material: PBMCs. These receptors all come from a young woman in good health and CMV-seronegative.

The chain employs TRBV6-5 and TRBJ2-7; D uncertain. This CDR3 comprises 12 residues. CDR1 is MNHEY, CDR2 SVGAGI, per germline. Deletions cut 5 bases from V and 4 bases from J, with 9 bases between. CDR3 sequence: CASSPARYEQYF. In nucleotides, the CDR3 is TGTGCCAGCAGTCCTGCGAGGTACGAGCAGTACTTC.

The chain carries TRBV4-1 and TRBJ2-3, with TRBD1 matching 9 bases. The V segment lost 4 bases and the J segment 4 bases; nucleotides outside the gene matches: 6. Germline V gives CDR1 MGHRA, CDR2 YSYEKL. The CDR3 extends over 15 amino acids. The CDR3 loop reads CASSPTTGGADTQYF. As DNA, the CDR3 is TGCGCCAGCAGCCCCACGACAGGGGGTGCAGATACGCAGTATTTT.

CDR3 loop: CASSLDRGRNEKLFF. The CDR3 bases are TGTGCCAGCAGCCTTGACAGGGGGCGTAATGAAAAACTGTTTTTT. V is TRBV2 and J is TRBJ1-4, with 10 bases lining up with TRBD1. Germline V gene data show CDR1 as SNHLY and CDR2 as FYNNEI. The CDR3 consists of 15 residues. V lost 6 bases to trimming and J lost 4 bases; unmatched junction nucleotides: 5.

The chain uses TRBV27 and TRBJ1-6; 7 bases fit TRBD1. Germline values: CDR1 MNHEY, CDR2 SMNVEV (reference sequence). This CDR3 spans 14 amino acids. V lost 5 bases to trimming and J lost 8 bases; unmatched junction nucleotides: 6. The CDR3 region has the DNA TGTGCCAGCAGTGTGACAGGGCCTGATTCACCCCTCCACTTT. Translated: CASSVTGPDSPLHF.

This rearrangement joins TRBV27 to TRBJ1-2; D might be TRBD1 (5 bases). The CDR3 consists of 14 residues. Between the trimmed V and J ends, which lost 1 base and 5 bases, there was a span of 11 bases. Germline V CDR1 and CDR2: MNHEY, SMNVEV (reference sequence). This chain's CDR3 is CASSLYGGNYGYTF. The CDR3 nucleotides read TGTGCCAGCAGTTTATATGGGGGGAATTATGGCTACACCTTC.

This clone was seen more than once but under ten times. The rearrangement uses TRBV27 and TRBJ2-2, with D possibly TRBD2 on 6 matching bases. CDR1 is MNHEY, CDR2 SMNVEV, per germline (reference sequence). The CDR3 is made up of 13 amino acids. V lost 8 bases and J lost 3, with 10 bases in between. This CDR3 is CASGGVDTGELFF. CDR3 sequence (DNA): TGTGCCAGCGGCGGGGTGGACACCGGGGAGCTGTTTTTT.

The sample holds one count of this clone. This rearrangement joins TRBV4-3 to TRBJ2-5; D perhaps matches TRBD2 (6 bases). V lost 0 bases, J lost 5 bases, and 13 bases lay in between. The CDR3 is 15 amino acids. CDR1 is LGHNA and CDR2 is YSLEER in the germline V gene. CDR3 loop: CASSQDLGAGETQYF. In DNA form, the CDR3 reads TGCGCCAGCAGCCAAGATCTCGGGGCGGGGGAGACCCAGTACTTC.

This rearrangement joins TRBV28 to TRBJ2-2, with TRBD2 matching 11 bases. Germline V gives CDR1 MDHEN, CDR2 SYDVKM. There are 16 residues in the CDR3. V dropped 7 bases and J dropped 5; count of bases not matched to a gene: 9. CDR3 protein: CASIRLAGINTGELFF. CDR3 in DNA: TGTGCCAGCATTAGACTAGCGGGGATAAATACCGGGGAGCTGTTTTTT.

The chain links TRBV9 to TRBJ2-5; perhaps TRBD2 as D (7 bases). Germline loops: CDR1 SGDLS, CDR2 YYNGEE. Deletions cut 0 bases from V and 5 bases from J, with 11 bases between. The CDR3 spans 14 residues. The CDR3 protein is CASSVGGGVETQYF. The CDR3 coding sequence is TGTGCCAGCAGCGTAGGGGGGGGCGTTGAGACCCAGTACTTC.

The CDR3 reads CASSEQDSPDEQYF. CDR3 coding DNA: TGTGCCAGCAGTGAACAGGACAGTCCCGACGAGCAGTACTTC. The chain employs TRBV6-1 and TRBJ2-7; the D gene is possibly TRBD1 (6 bases). Per the germline V gene, CDR1 is MNHNS and CDR2 is SASEGT. CDR3 length: 14 amino acids. Trimming took off 2 bases at V and 5 bases at J, with 13 bases between the two ends.

V usage is TRBV11-3 and J usage is TRBJ2-1; D is perhaps TRBD2 (6 bases). The CDR3 runs 14 residues. V lost 5 bases and J 9 bases, leaving 17 bases between the germline ends. CDR1 and CDR2 from the germline V gene are SGHNT and YENEEA. This CDR3 reads CASSPLGGDSEQFF. DNA of the CDR3: TGTGCCAGCAGCCCACTGGGGGGAGATTCTGAGCAGTTCTTC.

This chain links TRBV7-9 with TRBJ2-1; tentative D call: TRBD2 (6 bases). Germline CDR1 reads SEHNR; CDR2 reads FQNEAQ (reference sequence). This CDR3 has 13 amino acids. Trimming pared 10 bases from V and 6 bases from J, leaving 16 bases between. CDR3 coding DNA: TGTGCCACCCTGTATCTGGGGGGCAATGAGCAGTTCTTC. Its protein is CATLYLGGNEQFF.

Turning to this clone: A junction end diverges from the germline sequence, so it may reflect a read error. The chain employs TRBV7-9 and TRBJ2-7; a weak D match, TRBD2 (6 bases). This CDR3 has 15 residues. Germline V lookup: CDR1 SEHNR, CDR2 FQNEAQ (reference sequence). CDR3 amino acids: CSSSPRGGPELEQYF. The DNA of the CDR3 is TGTTCCAGCAGCCCCCGAGGAGGGCCTGAGCTCGAGCAGTACTTC. Looking up the rest from reference TRBV7-9 and TRBJ2-7 gives the full variable domain: DTGVSQNPRHKITKRGQNVTFRCDPISEHNRLYWYRQTLGQGPEFLTYFQNEAQLEKSRLLSDRFSAERPKGSFSTLEIQRTEQGDSAMYLCSSSPRGGPELEQYFGPGTRLTVT.

The J gene is TRBJ1-1, the V gene TRBV28; 10 bases align to TRBD1. V trimming: 10 bases; J trimming: 3 bases; junction bases outside the gene matches: 5. Germline CDR1 and CDR2: MDHEN and SYDVKM. The CDR3 consists of 13 residues. CDR3 sequence reads: CATRQGADTEAFF. Written as DNA, the CDR3 is TGTGCCACAAGACAGGGGGCCGACACTGAAGCTTTCTTT.

The rearrangement links TRBV27 to TRBJ2-3, with TRBD2 as a possible D gene (6 bases). Trimming took off 3 bases at V and 2 bases at J, with 15 bases between the two ends. Germline V gene data show CDR1 as MNHEY and CDR2 as SMNVEV (reference sequence). CDR3 length: 16 residues. CDR3 coding DNA: TGTGCCAGCAGTTTGACTAGTTCGCGGCACACAGATACGCAGTATTTT. Its protein is CASSLTSSRHTDTQYF.

This clone has just a few counts. The gene calls are TRBV29-1 and TRBJ2-1, with unresolved D. The germline V and J ends were trimmed by 4 bases and 0 bases, with 10 bases remaining between them. This CDR3 is 14 amino acids long. Germline V gene lookup returns CDR1 SQVTM and CDR2 ANQGSEA. Written as DNA, the CDR3 is TGCAGCGTTGCCCCCCATAGCTCCTACAATGAGCAGTTCTTC. Translated: CSVAPHSSYNEQFF.

The gene calls are TRBV18 and TRBJ1-6; the match to TRBD1 covers 8 bases. In germline, CDR1 is KGHSH, CDR2 LQKENI. CDR3 size: 15 residues. After removal of 2 bases from V and 8 bases from J, the junction contained 5 bases not matched to a gene. In DNA form, the CDR3 reads TGTGCCAGCTCACCAAACAGGGGGGGCGATTCACCCCTCCACTTT. Translated: CASSPNRGGDSPLHF.

This clone was found a few times. The rearrangement links TRBV7-9 to TRBJ2-7; maybe TRBD1 (6 bases). The V gene lost 5 bases and the J gene lost 3 bases, with 14 bases spanning the gap. CDR3 length equals 14 residues. Germline V gene lookup returns CDR1 SEHNR and CDR2 FQNEAQ (reference sequence). CDR3 residues: CASSGDTELYEQYF. The CDR3 nucleotides are TGTGCCAGCAGCGGGGACACTGAACTCTACGAGCAGTACTTC.

The CDR3 region is CASSQESTSNEKLFF. As DNA, the CDR3 is TGCGCCAGCAGCCAAGAGAGCACTTCTAATGAAAAACTGTTTTTT. The chain is built from TRBV4-3 and TRBJ1-4; the D is unclear. Germline assignment: CDR1 LGHNA and CDR2 YSLEER. Trimming took off 0 bases at V and 3 bases at J, with 8 bases between the two ends. The CDR3 is 15 amino acids.

The CDR3 DNA sequence: TGTGCCAGCAGCCCCCAAGGAGGGCGTAGCAATCAGCCCCAGCATTTT. It specifies CASSPQGGRSNQPQHF. The chain links TRBV7-2 to TRBJ1-5, with unresolved D. The CDR3 loop spans 16 amino acids. Germline CDR1 is SGHTA and CDR2 is FQGNSA. With 5 bases removed from V and 0 bases from J, the gap between germline ends came to 14 bases.

The chain is built from TRBV2 and TRBJ1-2; 9 nucleotides agree with TRBD1. Looked up from germline, CDR1 is SNHLY and CDR2 is FYNNEI. The CDR3 is 15 amino acids. The V segment lost 4 bases and the J segment 4 bases; nucleotides outside the gene matches: 7. CDR3 loop: CASSVGGQGTYGYTF. DNA for the CDR3: TGTGCCAGCAGTGTAGGAGGACAGGGGACCTATGGCTACACCTTC.

V usage is TRBV27 and J usage is TRBJ1-4; possible D gene TRBD1, 6 bases. V was clipped by 6 bases and J by 4 bases, with 15 bases between them. Germline V gives CDR1 MNHEY, CDR2 SMNVEV (reference sequence). CDR3 length equals 15 residues. CDR3 amino acids: CASRTGTTDNEKLFF. CDR3 nucleotides: TGTGCCAGCAGGACCGGGACAACCGATAATGAAAAACTGTTTTTT.

This CDR3 is CASSQGDGSGIRDTQYF. The CDR3 DNA reads as TGTGCCAGCAGCCAGGGCGACGGGTCGGGAATCAGAGATACGCAGTATTTT. The chain carries TRBV4-2 and TRBJ2-3, with D tentatively TRBD2 (5 bases). Trimming took off 3 bases at V and 5 bases at J, with 21 bases between the two ends. There are 17 residues in the CDR3. Germline V gene sequence: CDR1 LGHNA, CDR2 YNFKEQ.

V usage is TRBV27 and J usage is TRBJ1-6; D perhaps matches TRBD1 (6 bases). Germline values: CDR1 MNHEY, CDR2 SMNVEV (reference sequence). The V end was cut by 5 bases, the J end by 5 bases, with 13 bases between. The CDR3 extends over 15 amino acids. CDR3 region: CASSTSGTNNSPLHF. CDR3 nucleotides: TGTGCCAGCAGTACTTCCGGGACAAATAATTCACCCCTCCACTTT.

The V gene is TRBV19, the J gene TRBJ2-2, with D perhaps TRBD2 (5 bases). This CDR3 is 14 amino acids long. V was shortened by 8 bases and J by 2 bases, with 12 bases between the two germline ends. Germline V gene data show CDR1 as LNHDA and CDR2 as SQIVND (reference sequence). CDR3 region: CASSGFLNTGELFF. The CDR3, as DNA: TGTGCCAGTTCGGGATTCTTAAACACCGGGGAGCTGTTTTTT. Filled out from reference TRBV19 and TRBJ2-2, the complete variable domain reads DGGITQSPKYLFRKEGQNVTLSCEQNLNHDAMYWYRQDPGQGLRLIYYSQIVNDFQKGDIAEGYSVSREKKESFPLTVTSAQKNPTAFYLCASSGFLNTGELFFGEGSRLTVL.

This clone was recorded only once. The chain couples TRBV18 to TRBJ1-1; a weak D match, TRBD1 (5 bases). CDR1 KGHSH and CDR2 LQKENI come from the germline V gene. The germline V and J ends were trimmed by 3 bases and 4 bases, with 9 bases remaining between them. The CDR3 contains 13 residues. CDR3 DNA: TGTGCCAGCTCACCGAGCGGGGGCACTGAAGCTTTCTTT. Protein product: CASSPSGGTEAFF.

The rearrangement joins TRBV9 to TRBJ2-5; 7 positions agree with TRBD1. The J call is doubtful: the DNA matches TRBJ2-7 better. The CDR3 covers 16 residues. Germline V CDR1 and CDR2: SGDLS, YYNGEE. DNA of the CDR3: TGTGCCAGCAGCAACCGTCACGGGACAGAGGACTACGAGCAGTACTTC. As protein: CASSNRHGTEDYEQYF.

On this clone: The junction departs from the called germline gene at one end, perhaps through a read error. The rearrangement joins TRBV19 to TRBJ2-6, with a tentative D call TRBD1 (6 bases). This CDR3 has 15 amino acids. CDR1 and CDR2 from the germline V gene are LNHDA and SQIVND (reference sequence). The CDR3 spells CASSLQGHGANGLTF. In DNA form, the CDR3 reads TGTGCCAGTAGCCTTCAGGGGCACGGGGCCAACGGCCTGACTTTC. The full variable domain, rest sourced from reference TRBV19 and TRBJ2-6, is DGGITQSPKYLFRKEGQNVTLSCEQNLNHDAMYWYRQDPGQGLRLIYYSQIVNDFQKGDIAEGYSVSREKKESFPLTVTSAQKNPTAFYLCASSLQGHGANGLTFGAGSRLTVL.